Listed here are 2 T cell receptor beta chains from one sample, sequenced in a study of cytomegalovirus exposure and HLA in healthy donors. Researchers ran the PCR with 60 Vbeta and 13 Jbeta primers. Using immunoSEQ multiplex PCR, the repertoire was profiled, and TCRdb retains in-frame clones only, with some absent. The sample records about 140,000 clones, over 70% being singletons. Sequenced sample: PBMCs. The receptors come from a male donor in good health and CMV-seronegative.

CDR3 nucleotide sequence: TGTGCCAGCAGCCAAAGGGGGCTTCCTGGAAACACCATATATTTT. This sequence encodes CASSQRGLPGNTIYF. The chain is built from TRBV14 and TRBJ1-3, with 7 bases identical to TRBD1. V was pared by 2 bases and J by 2 bases, with 3 bases of the junction left unmatched. CDR1 SGHDN and CDR2 FVKESK come from the germline V gene. This CDR3 spans 15 amino acids.

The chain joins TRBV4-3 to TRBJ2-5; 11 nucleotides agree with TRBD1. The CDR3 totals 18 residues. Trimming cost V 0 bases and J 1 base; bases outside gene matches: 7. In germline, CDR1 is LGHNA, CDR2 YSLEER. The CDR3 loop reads CASSQEDPGTGGQETQYF. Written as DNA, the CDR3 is TGCGCCAGCAGCCAAGAGGATCCCGGGACAGGGGGCCAAGAGACCCAGTACTTC.